The 10 T cell receptor beta chains in this list originate from one sample, sequenced in a study of CD8 T cells in ankylosing spondylitis. TCRdb used MiXCR to reprocess the 5' RACE reads, holding one entry per CDR3 protein. The table lists about 210,000 distinct CDR3 sequences, around 8% of them singletons. The sequenced material came from blood, either unsorted or a sorted T cell fraction (not recorded which). Receptor source: a female donor with ankylosing spondylitis or in good health (not recorded which).

This clonotype was found many times. The V gene is TRBV20-1, the J gene TRBJ2-1; D is ambiguous. Germline values: CDR1 DFQATT, CDR2 SNEGSKA (reference sequence). This CDR3 region has 15 residues. V was trimmed by 4 bases and J by 5 bases, leaving 18 bases between them. The CDR3, as DNA: TGCAGTGCTACCCGGAGCGACGGGTGGAACAATGAGCAGTTCTTC. Encoded protein: CSATRSDGWNNEQFF.

The chain uses TRBV11-3 and TRBJ1-1; no firm D call. The V gene's germline CDR1 is SGHNT and CDR2 YENEEA. V lost 1 base to trimming and J lost 1 base, with 7 bases between them. The CDR3 is 14 residues long. CDR3 amino acids: CASSLAEENTEAFF. CDR3 in DNA: TGTGCCAGCAGCTTAGCGGAGGAGAACACTGAAGCTTTCTTT. The full variable domain, completed using reference TRBV11-3 and TRBJ1-1, is EAGVVQSPRYKIIEKKQPVAFWCNPISGHNTLYWYLQNLGQGPELLIRYENEEAVDDSQLPKDRFSAERLKGVDSTLKIQPAELGDSAVYLCASSLAEENTEAFFGQGTRLTVV.

This clonotype was seen more than once but under ten times. The CDR3 coding sequence is TGTGCCAGCAGCTTAGCCACAGCACCCTTCAACTATGGCTACACCTTC. Amino acid sequence: CASSLATAPFNYGYTF. The V and J genes are TRBV7-2 and TRBJ1-2; D gene unclear. This CDR3 region has 16 residues. V dropped 0 bases and J dropped 2 bases, with 13 bases sitting between them. The germline V gene encodes CDR1 SGHTA and CDR2 FQGNSA.

This clonotype was picked up a small number of times. The V call is TRBV6-6, the J call TRBJ2-7, with TRBD1 matching 7 bases. The V and J ends lost 5 bases and 3 bases, in that order; junction bases with no gene match: 4. Germline CDR1 MNHNY, CDR2 SVGAGI (reference sequence). There are 13 residues in the CDR3. The CDR3 region is CASSTNRGYEQYF. In DNA, the CDR3 is TGTGCCAGCAGTACTAACAGGGGCTACGAGCAGTACTTC.

This clonotype was detected a few times. V is TRBV3-1 and J is TRBJ1-1; TRBD1 matches at 7 bases. Losses at the gene ends were 0 bases for V and 8 bases for J; bases not matched to a gene: 3. Looked up from germline, CDR1 is LGHDT and CDR2 is YNNKEL (reference sequence). The CDR3 runs to 13 residues. CDR3 bases: TGTGCCAGCAGCCAAGATTGGGACAGAGAAGCTTTCTTT. Translating it yields CASSQDWDREAFF.

In its sample, this clonotype was seen many times. This sequence joins TRBV7-2 and TRBJ2-1, with 9 bases that match TRBD1. The CDR3 loop spans 16 amino acids. Germline CDR1 and CDR2: SGHTA and FQGNSA. Trimming at V came to 6 bases and at J to 6 bases, leaving 12 bases not matched to a gene. CDR3 loop: CASRPTGTGRANEQFF. The CDR3 DNA follows: TGTGCCAGCAGACCAACCGGGACAGGGAGGGCCAATGAGCAGTTCTTC.

This clonotype was counted only a few times. The rearrangement links TRBV5-1 to TRBJ2-1; perhaps TRBD1 as D (6 bases). The CDR3 is 15 amino acids. V was shortened by 2 bases and J by 5 bases, with 14 bases between the two germline ends. The germline V gene has CDR1 SGHRS and CDR2 YFSETQ. The chain's CDR3 is CASSFSGVWDNEQFF. The CDR3 DNA reads as TGCGCCAGCAGCTTCTCAGGGGTTTGGGACAATGAGCAGTTCTTC.

Ten or more counts support this clonotype. The V and J genes are TRBV12-3 or TRBV12-4 and TRBJ1-2; D not certain. Trimming removed 6 bases from V and 5 bases from J, with 10 bases in between. The CDR3 covers 12 residues. The CDR3 bases are TGTGCCAGCAGCCATGACGGGTATGGCTACACCTTC. It yields the protein CASSHDGYGYTF.

Ten or more counts support this clonotype. This sequence joins TRBV5-1 and TRBJ2-3; 8 bases line up with TRBD1. V shed 4 bases, J shed 3 bases, and the junction held 4 bases outside the gene matches. The V gene's germline CDR1 is SGHRS and CDR2 YFSETQ. The CDR3 spans 14 residues. The CDR3 coding sequence is TGCGCCAGCAGCCCGGACAGGGTTACAGATACGCAGTATTTT. As protein: CASSPDRVTDTQYF.

This clonotype came up many times. CDR3 in DNA: TGCGCCAGCAGCTTGTTTTCGAAGAACACTGAAGCTTTCTTT. Translation gives CASSLFSKNTEAFF. The chain recombines TRBV5-1 with TRBJ1-1; D remains unclear. The germline V and J ends were trimmed by 1 base and 1 base, with 8 bases remaining between them. This CDR3 is 14 amino acids long. CDR1 is SGHRS, CDR2 YFSETQ, per germline.